This T cell receptor (beta chain) was obtained from a study of glioma-infiltrating T cells. Study findings and constraints: Only very few CDR3 sequences appeared in both tissue and blood. Above-expected tissue-blood divergence occurred in all gliomas, most in low-grade ones.

The CDR3 consists of 13 residues. Germline V gene lookup returns CDR1 SQVTM and CDR2 ANQGSEA. Losses at the gene ends were 4 bases for V and 9 bases for J; bases not matched to a gene: 9. A remark on this clonotype: Its antigen is undetermined. A much larger clone differs from this one at a single base, so this may be a read error.

TCR alpha and beta CDR3 regions were amplified from RNA using iRepertoire nested multiplex PCR. Input was 100-400 ng of tissue mRNA or PBMC total RNA. MiXCR, applied by TCRdb to the multiplex PCR reads, yields one record per CDR3 protein. The data show fewer than 250,000 distinct CDR3 sequences, with 25% to 35% seen just once and around 20% held by the top ten. Sequencing was carried out using glioma tissue, nonneoplastic brain tissue, or PBMCs (not recorded which). The rearrangement joins TRBV29-1 to TRBJ2-1; TRBD2 matches at 7 bases. This receptor was identified in a human donor with low-grade glioma or glioblastoma, undergoing nonglioma brain surgery, or in good health (not recorded which). The CDR3 DNA follows: TGCAGCGTTGGTCCTGGCGGGAGCCCTGAGCAGTTCTTC. The encoded protein is CSVGPGGSPEQFF.